Shown below are 26 T cell receptor beta chains from a single sample sequenced in a study of blood T cell repertoires in COVID-19. This table comes from immunoSEQ multiplex PCR, and its TCRdb copy is limited to in-frame clones, with some not included. The sample lists over 70,000 clones, roughly nine tenths seen once, with 2.5% to 3% in the top ten. Sequencing was done on a sample of peripheral blood. These receptors were taken from a man aged 50 to 60 with COVID-19, enrolled during active disease.

The V and J genes are TRBV5-6 and TRBJ2-3; 7 nucleotides agree with TRBD1. The CDR3 loop spans 15 amino acids. Germline CDR1 reads SGHDT; CDR2 reads YYEEEE. Trimming cost V 4 bases and J 4 bases; bases outside gene matches: 9. The chain's CDR3 is CASSELGGSADTQYF. CDR3 nucleotide sequence: TGTGCCAGCAGCGAGTTAGGGGGCTCGGCAGATACGCAGTATTTT.

The chain uses TRBV15 and TRBJ2-5, with TRBD1 identical over 9 bases. The CDR3 consists of 16 residues. Germline V CDR1 and CDR2: LNHNV, YYDKDF (reference sequence). Trimming cost V 3 bases and J 5 bases; bases outside gene matches: 10. CDR3 in amino acids: CATSRGGTGIGETQYF. In DNA, the CDR3 is TGTGCCACCAGCAGGGGGGGGACAGGGATCGGGGAGACCCAGTACTTC.

This chain joins TRBV3-1 (or the pseudogene TRBV3-2) and TRBJ2-3, with unresolved D. Germline V lookup: CDR1 LGHDT, CDR2 YNNKEL (reference sequence). The V gene lost 0 bases and the J gene lost 2 bases, with 3 bases spanning the gap. The CDR3 is 13 residues long. The CDR3 region is CASSQDHTDTQYF. CDR3 coding DNA: TGTGCCAGCAGCCAAGATCACACAGATACGCAGTATTTT.

V and J are TRBV28 and TRBJ1-4; 7 bases are a match to TRBD1. V trimming: 8 bases; J trimming: 5 bases; junction bases outside the gene matches: 5. This CDR3 spans 13 amino acids. Germline loops: CDR1 MDHEN, CDR2 SYDVKM. The CDR3 DNA sequence: TGTGCCAGCGGGGGACAGATCAATGAAAAACTGTTTTTT. It encodes CASGGQINEKLFF.

The chain is built from TRBV2 and TRBJ2-5; D is perhaps TRBD2 (7 bases). CDR1 and CDR2 from the germline V gene are SNHLY and FYNNEI. Trimming stripped 8 bases from V and 8 bases from J, with 15 bases between. The length of the CDR3 is 12 residues. The CDR3 sequence is CASEGGGATQYF. The DNA of the CDR3 is TGTGCCAGCGAAGGGGGGGGCGCAACCCAGTACTTC.

V usage is TRBV19 and J usage is TRBJ1-4, with D perhaps matching TRBD1 (5 bases). From germline, CDR1 is LNHDA and CDR2 SQIVND (reference sequence). The CDR3 is made up of 14 amino acids. V lost 1 base and J lost 7, with 10 bases in between. This chain's CDR3 is CASSIGDRPEKLFF. CDR3 nucleotide sequence: TGTGCCAGTAGTATAGGAGACAGACCTGAAAAACTGTTTTTT.

V is TRBV30 and J is TRBJ1-1; 7 positions agree with TRBD1. Germline CDR1 GTSNPN, CDR2 SVGIG (reference sequence). CDR3 length: 10 residues. This CDR3 reads CATGRTEAFF. DNA for the CDR3: TGTGCGACAGGGAGGACTGAAGCTTTCTTT. Full variable domain (remainder filled in from reference TRBV30 and TRBJ1-1): SQTIHQWPATLVQPVGSPLSLECTVEGTSNPNLYWYRQAAGRGLQLLFYSVGIGQISSEVPQNLSASRPQDRQFILSSKKLLLSDSGFYLCATGRTEAFFGQGTRLTVV.

This clone was counted between two and nine times. V is TRBV3-1 (or the pseudogene TRBV3-2) and J is TRBJ1-1; possibly TRBD1 for D (6 bases). The germline V gene has CDR1 LGHDT and CDR2 YNNKEL (reference sequence). Trimming cost V 1 base and J 3 bases, with 6 bases left between them. The CDR3 contains 13 residues. The CDR3 loop is CASSQAGDTEAFF. In DNA, the CDR3 is TGTGCCAGCAGCCAAGCAGGGGACACTGAAGCTTTCTTT.

The chain employs TRBV13 and TRBJ1-3, with 10 bases matching TRBD1. The length of the CDR3 is 15 residues. Germline V gene sequence: CDR1 PRHDT, CDR2 FYEKMQ (reference sequence). After removal of 5 bases from V and 7 bases from J, the junction contained 8 bases not matched to a gene. CDR3 sequence: CASSASGTGANTIYF. In DNA, the CDR3 is TGTGCCAGCAGCGCCTCCGGGACAGGGGCGAACACCATATATTTT.

This clone was counted a single time. V and J are TRBV19 and TRBJ1-1, with TRBD1 identical over 9 bases. CDR3 length: 15 residues. V gave up 3 bases and J gave up 4 bases; unmatched junction bases: 6. Germline V gene data show CDR1 as LNHDA and CDR2 as SQIVND (reference sequence). This CDR3 reads CASSISGTGRTEAFF. The CDR3 DNA is TGTGCCAGTAGTATTTCCGGGACAGGGCGCACTGAAGCTTTCTTT.

The J gene is TRBJ2-2, the V gene TRBV7-2; 10 bases are shared with TRBD2. The V segment lost 4 bases and the J segment 9 bases; nucleotides outside the gene matches: 8. The germline gives CDR1 SGHTA, CDR2 FQGNSA. This CDR3 comprises 15 residues. CDR3 nucleotide sequence: TGTGCCAGCAGCTCCCTTAGCGGGGGGCTTCGGGAGCTGTTTTTT. Protein product: CASSSLSGGLRELFF.

The chain combines TRBV5-1 with TRBJ2-3; D possibly corresponds to TRBD1 (6 bases). The CDR3 is made up of 15 amino acids. V lost 1 base to trimming and J lost 4 bases, with 13 bases between them. The germline V gene has CDR1 SGHRS and CDR2 YFSETQ. The CDR3 nucleotides are TGCGCCAGCAGCTTGCAACAGGGCAGCTCAGATACGCAGTATTTT. It codes for CASSLQQGSSDTQYF.

V and J are TRBV7-9 and TRBJ2-7; D not certain. The CDR3 covers 15 residues. Deletions cut 3 bases from V and 3 bases from J, with 15 bases between. Germline V gene sequence: CDR1 SEHNR, CDR2 FQNEAQ (reference sequence). CDR3 nucleotides: TGTGCCAGCAGCTTCCGGGTTTTGGTGGGCTACGAGCAGTACGTC. Translation: CASSFRVLVGYEQYV.

The rearrangement links TRBV2 to TRBJ1-3, with D perhaps TRBD1 (6 bases). The V gene lost 4 bases and the J gene lost 4 bases, with 8 bases spanning the gap. The CDR3 length is 13 residues. Germline CDR1 reads SNHLY; CDR2 reads FYNNEI. CDR3 DNA: TGTGCCAGCAGTGTGGACAGCGGAAACACCATATATTTT. Its translation: CASSVDSGNTIYF.

The rearrangement links TRBV19 to TRBJ1-2, with D tentatively TRBD1 (6 bases). The length of the CDR3 is 13 residues. V was clipped by 6 bases and J by 5 bases, with 13 bases between them. CDR1 is LNHDA, CDR2 SQIVND, per germline (reference sequence). The CDR3 sequence: CASSPAGEYGYTF. CDR3 DNA sequence: TGTGCCAGTAGCCCCGCAGGGGAGTATGGCTACACCTTC.

The chain is built from TRBV11-3 and TRBJ2-2; D call uncertain. The length of the CDR3 is 14 residues. V was shortened by 5 bases and J by 4 bases, with 11 bases between the two germline ends. Per the germline V gene, CDR1 is SGHNT and CDR2 is YENEEA. CDR3 loop: CASSPGFSTGELFF. The DNA of the CDR3 is TGTGCCAGCAGCCCCGGGTTCTCCACCGGGGAGCTGTTTTTT.

This clone showed up just once. V usage is TRBV7-2 and J usage is TRBJ1-2; D gene unclear. The CDR3 is 14 amino acids. Germline V lookup: CDR1 SGHTA, CDR2 FQGNSA. V was shortened by 0 bases and J by 7 bases, with 12 bases between the two germline ends. CDR3 coding DNA: TGTGCCAGCAGCTTAGCAAACAGTTTTTCTGGCTACACCTTC. Protein: CASSLANSFSGYTF.

A few counts support this clone. V is TRBV6-5 and J is TRBJ1-2, with 7 bases that match TRBD1. Germline V gene lookup returns CDR1 MNHEY and CDR2 SVGAGI. Germline trimming cut 4 bases from V and 6 bases from J; bases unmatched to any gene: 5. The CDR3 covers 13 residues. The CDR3 spells CASSFHRGNGYTF. In DNA form, the CDR3 reads TGTGCCAGCAGTTTTCACAGGGGTAATGGCTACACCTTC.

V and J are TRBV10-3 and TRBJ1-2; 10 bases are a match to TRBD1. The CDR3 spans 15 residues. The trim removed 10 bases at V and 5 bases at J, leaving 13 bases unmatched. Germline V gene data show CDR1 as ENHRY and CDR2 as SYGVKD. The CDR3 DNA is TGTGCCACCGCAGACTCCGGGACAGGGGTTTATGGCTACACCTTC. Its protein is CATADSGTGVYGYTF.

The chain uses TRBV4-3 and TRBJ2-1; 12 bases match TRBD2. The CDR3 is 17 residues long. Looked up from germline, CDR1 is LGHNA and CDR2 is YSLEER. After removal of 4 bases from V and 0 bases from J, the junction contained 4 bases not matched to a gene. CDR3 sequence: CASSRLAGGSSYNEQFF. The CDR3 coding sequence is TGCGCCAGCAGCCGCCTAGCGGGAGGGAGCTCCTACAATGAGCAGTTCTTC.

Regarding this clone: One end of the junction does not line up with germline, which may come from a read error. V is TRBV2 and J is TRBJ2-1, with 8 bases matching TRBD2. Germline V gene lookup returns CDR1 SNHLY and CDR2 FYNNEI. The CDR3 has 12 residues. The CDR3 coding sequence is TGTGCCAGCAGCGTTAGCGGGGTTTCGGGGGTCTTC. Protein: CASSVSGVSGVF.

The gene calls are TRBV15 and TRBJ2-1; TRBD2 matches 13 bases. V lost 4 bases to trimming and J lost 4 bases; unmatched junction nucleotides: 10. The CDR3 sequence is 18 residues long. Looked up from germline, CDR1 is LNHNV and CDR2 is YYDKDF (reference sequence). The CDR3 DNA follows: TGTGCCACCAGCAACGGACTAGCGGGAGTCTTTGGTTACAATGAGCAGTTCTTC. Protein sequence: CATSNGLAGVFGYNEQFF.

CDR3 region: CASSTGGQETQYF. CDR3 DNA: TGTGCCAGTAGTACGGGGGGCCAAGAGACCCAGTACTTC. The chain carries TRBV19 and TRBJ2-5; 7 positions match TRBD2. Germline V CDR1 and CDR2: LNHDA, SQIVND (reference sequence). This CDR3 has 13 residues. V lost 4 bases to trimming and J lost 1 base; unmatched junction nucleotides: 0. Drawing the rest from reference TRBV19 and TRBJ2-5, the complete variable domain is DGGITQSPKYLFRKEGQNVTLSCEQNLNHDAMYWYRQDPGQGLRLIYYSQIVNDFQKGDIAEGYSVSREKKESFPLTVTSAQKNPTAFYLCASSTGGQETQYFGPGTRLLVL.

This rearrangement joins TRBV28 to TRBJ1-2, with 11 bases matching TRBD1. The germline gives CDR1 MDHEN, CDR2 SYDVKM. The V segment lost 2 bases and the J segment 7 bases; nucleotides outside the gene matches: 3. CDR3 length equals 14 residues. CDR3 in amino acids: CASSLGQGAFGYTF. Here the CDR3 DNA reads TGTGCCAGCAGTTTAGGACAGGGGGCCTTTGGCTACACCTTC.

The chain has TRBV9 and TRBJ2-1, with 8 positions matching TRBD1. Germline V gene lookup returns CDR1 SGDLS and CDR2 YYNGEE. V lost 4 bases to trimming and J lost 7 bases; unmatched junction nucleotides: 7. The CDR3 covers 14 residues. The CDR3 here is CASSSRTGKNEQFF. The CDR3 bases are TGTGCCAGCAGCTCCCGGACAGGGAAGAATGAGCAGTTCTTC.

The chain links TRBV7-3 to TRBJ2-5; D uncertain. V lost 5 bases and J 2 bases, leaving 9 bases between the germline ends. The V gene's germline CDR1 is SGHTA and CDR2 FQGTGA. This CDR3 region has 13 residues. CDR3 sequence (DNA): TGTGCCAGCAGCCAGATGCCGCAAGAGACCCAGTACTTC. Translation: CASSQMPQETQYF.